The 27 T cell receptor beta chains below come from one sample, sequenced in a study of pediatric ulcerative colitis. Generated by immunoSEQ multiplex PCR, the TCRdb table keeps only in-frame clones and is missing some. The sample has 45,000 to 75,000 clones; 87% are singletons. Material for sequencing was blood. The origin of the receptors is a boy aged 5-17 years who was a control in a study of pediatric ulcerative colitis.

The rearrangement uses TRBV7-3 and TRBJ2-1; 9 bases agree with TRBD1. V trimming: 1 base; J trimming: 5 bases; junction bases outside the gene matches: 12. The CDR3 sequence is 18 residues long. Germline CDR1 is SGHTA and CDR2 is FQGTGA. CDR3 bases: TGTGCCAGCAGCTTAATATCGGGTGGGACAGGGCTGGACAATGAGCAGTTCTTC. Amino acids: CASSLISGGTGLDNEQFF.

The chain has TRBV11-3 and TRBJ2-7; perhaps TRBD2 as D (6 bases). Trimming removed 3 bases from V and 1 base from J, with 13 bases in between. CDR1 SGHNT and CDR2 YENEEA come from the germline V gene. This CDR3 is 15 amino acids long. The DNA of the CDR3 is TGTGCCAGCAGCTTCGGGCACGGGACTTCCTACGAGCAGTACTTC. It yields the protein CASSFGHGTSYEQYF.

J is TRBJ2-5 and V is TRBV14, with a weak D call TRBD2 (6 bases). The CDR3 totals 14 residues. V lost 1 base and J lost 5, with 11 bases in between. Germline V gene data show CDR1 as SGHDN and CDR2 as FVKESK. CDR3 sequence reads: CASSQVGGLETQYF. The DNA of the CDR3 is TGTGCCAGCAGCCAAGTAGGAGGGCTGGAGACCCAGTACTTC. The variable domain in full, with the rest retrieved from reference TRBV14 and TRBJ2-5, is EAGVTQFPSHSVIEKGQTVTLRCDPISGHDNLYWYRRVMGKEIKFLLHFVKESKQDESGMPNNRFLAERTGGTYSTLKVQPAELEDSGVYFCASSQVGGLETQYFGPGTRLLVL.

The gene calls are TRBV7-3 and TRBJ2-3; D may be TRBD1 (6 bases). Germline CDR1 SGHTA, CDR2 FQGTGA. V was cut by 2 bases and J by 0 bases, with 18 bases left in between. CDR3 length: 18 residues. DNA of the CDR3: TGTGCCAGCAGCTTACTTCTCCCCGACAGGACTAGCACAGATACGCAGTATTTT. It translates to CASSLLLPDRTSTDTQYF.

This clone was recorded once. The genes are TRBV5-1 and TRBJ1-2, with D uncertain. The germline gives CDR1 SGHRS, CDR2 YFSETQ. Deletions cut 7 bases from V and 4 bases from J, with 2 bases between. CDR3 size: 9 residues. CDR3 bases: TGCGCCAGCCTCTATGGCTACACCTTC. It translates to CASLYGYTF. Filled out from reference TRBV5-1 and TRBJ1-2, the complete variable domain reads KAGVTQTPRYLIKTRGQQVTLSCSPISGHRSVSWYQQTPGQGLQFLFEYFSETQRNKGNFPGRFSGRQFSNSRSEMNVSTLELGDSALYLCASLYGYTFGSGTRLTVV.

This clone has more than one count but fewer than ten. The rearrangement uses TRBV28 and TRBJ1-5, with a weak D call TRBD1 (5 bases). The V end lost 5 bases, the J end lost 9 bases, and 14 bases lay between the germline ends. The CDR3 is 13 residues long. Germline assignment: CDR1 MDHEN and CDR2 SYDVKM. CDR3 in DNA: TGTGCCAGCAGTCCTGACTACAGGCGGCCCCAGCATTTT. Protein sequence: CASSPDYRRPQHF.

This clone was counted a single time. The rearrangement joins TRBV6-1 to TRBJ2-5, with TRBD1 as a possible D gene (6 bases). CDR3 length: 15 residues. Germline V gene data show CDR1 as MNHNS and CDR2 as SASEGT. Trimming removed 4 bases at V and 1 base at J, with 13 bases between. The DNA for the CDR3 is TGTGCCAGCAGTGCCTGGTGGACAGCCCAAGAGACCCAGTACTTC. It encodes CASSAWWTAQETQYF.

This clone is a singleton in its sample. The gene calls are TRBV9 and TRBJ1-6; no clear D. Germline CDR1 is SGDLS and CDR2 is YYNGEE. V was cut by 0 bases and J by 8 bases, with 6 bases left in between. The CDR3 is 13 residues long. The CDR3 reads CASSVAVDSPLHF. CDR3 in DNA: TGTGCCAGCAGCGTAGCGGTGGATTCACCCCTCCACTTT.

The CDR3 spells CASRRTGSRDGYTF. The CDR3 DNA follows: TGTGCCAGCAGGAGGACAGGGTCTAGGGATGGCTACACCTTC. V is TRBV6-4 and J is TRBJ1-2, with 8 bases matching TRBD1. The J segment lost 6 bases and the V segment lost 6 bases, leaving 9 bases of the junction unmatched. The germline gives CDR1 MRHNA, CDR2 SNTAGT. The CDR3 has 14 amino acids.

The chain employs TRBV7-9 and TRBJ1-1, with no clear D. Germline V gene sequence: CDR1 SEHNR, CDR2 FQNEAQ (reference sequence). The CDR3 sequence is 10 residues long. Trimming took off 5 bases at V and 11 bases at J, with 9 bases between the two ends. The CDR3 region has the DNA TGTGCCAGCAGCCTAGAGCGCGCTTTCTTT. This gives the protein CASSLERAFF.

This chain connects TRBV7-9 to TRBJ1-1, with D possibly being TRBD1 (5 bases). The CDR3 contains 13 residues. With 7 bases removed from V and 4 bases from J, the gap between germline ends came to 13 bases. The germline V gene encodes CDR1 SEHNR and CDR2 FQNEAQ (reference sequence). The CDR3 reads CASNRRGGTEAFF. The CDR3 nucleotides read TGTGCCAGCAACAGACGGGGCGGCACTGAAGCTTTCTTT.

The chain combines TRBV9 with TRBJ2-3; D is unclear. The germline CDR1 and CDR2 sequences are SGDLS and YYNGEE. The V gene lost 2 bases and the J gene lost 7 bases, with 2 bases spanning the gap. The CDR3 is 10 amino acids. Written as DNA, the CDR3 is TGTGCCAGCAGCGTTAATACGCAGTATTTT. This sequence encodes CASSVNTQYF.

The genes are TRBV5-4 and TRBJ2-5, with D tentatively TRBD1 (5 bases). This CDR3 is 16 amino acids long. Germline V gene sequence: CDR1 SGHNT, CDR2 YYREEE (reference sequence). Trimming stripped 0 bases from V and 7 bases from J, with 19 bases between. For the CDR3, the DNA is TGTGCCAGCAGCTTGGGGTCCGGACAAACTATAACGACCCAGTACTTC. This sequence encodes CASSLGSGQTITTQYF.

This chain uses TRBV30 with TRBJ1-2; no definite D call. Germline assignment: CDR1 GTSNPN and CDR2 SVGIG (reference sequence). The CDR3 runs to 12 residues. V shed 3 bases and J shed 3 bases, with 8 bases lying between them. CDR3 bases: TGTGCCTGGAGCGAAGAGGACTATGGCTACACCTTC. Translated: CAWSEEDYGYTF.

In DNA, the CDR3 is TGTGCCAGCAGCCCGGGAGCGGGCCAAGAGACCCAGTACTTC. Amino acid sequence: CASSPGAGQETQYF. V and J are TRBV7-2 and TRBJ2-5, with TRBD2 as a possible D gene (6 bases). The CDR3 is made up of 14 amino acids. Trimming pared 5 bases from V and 1 base from J, leaving 11 bases between. The germline CDR1 and CDR2 sequences are SGHTA and FQGNSA.

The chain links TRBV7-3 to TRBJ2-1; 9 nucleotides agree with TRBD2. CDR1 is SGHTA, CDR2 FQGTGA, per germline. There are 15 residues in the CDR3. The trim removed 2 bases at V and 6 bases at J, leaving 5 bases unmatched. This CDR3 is CASSLAGGLGNEQFF. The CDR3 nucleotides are TGTGCCAGCAGCTTAGCGGGAGGGTTGGGCAATGAGCAGTTCTTC.

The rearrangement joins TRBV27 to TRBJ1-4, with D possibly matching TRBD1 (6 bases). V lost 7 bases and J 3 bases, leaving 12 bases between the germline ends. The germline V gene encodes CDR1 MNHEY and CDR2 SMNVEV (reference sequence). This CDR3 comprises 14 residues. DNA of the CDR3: TGTGCCAGCACCTCAGGGGCCGCTAATGAAAAACTGTTTTTT. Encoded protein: CASTSGAANEKLFF.

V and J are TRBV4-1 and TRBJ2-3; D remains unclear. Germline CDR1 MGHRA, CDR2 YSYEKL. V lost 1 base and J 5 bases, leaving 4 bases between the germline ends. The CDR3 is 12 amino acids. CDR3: CASSQVLDTQYF. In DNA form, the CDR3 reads TGCGCCAGCAGCCAAGTTTTAGATACGCAGTATTTT.

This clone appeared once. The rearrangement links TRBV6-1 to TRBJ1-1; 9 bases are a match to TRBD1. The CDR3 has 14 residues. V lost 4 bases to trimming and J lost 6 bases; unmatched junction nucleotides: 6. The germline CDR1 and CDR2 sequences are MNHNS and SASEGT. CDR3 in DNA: TGTGCCAGCAGTGTTCTAACAGGGGGCGCTGAAGCTTTCTTT. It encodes CASSVLTGGAEAFF.

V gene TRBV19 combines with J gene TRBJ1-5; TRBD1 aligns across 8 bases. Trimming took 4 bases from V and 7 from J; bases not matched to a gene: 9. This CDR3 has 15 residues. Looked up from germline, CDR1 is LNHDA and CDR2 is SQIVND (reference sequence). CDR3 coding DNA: TGTGCCAGTAGTAGTTCAGGGGGCGAGTTACAGCCCCAGCATTTT. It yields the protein CASSSSGGELQPQHF.

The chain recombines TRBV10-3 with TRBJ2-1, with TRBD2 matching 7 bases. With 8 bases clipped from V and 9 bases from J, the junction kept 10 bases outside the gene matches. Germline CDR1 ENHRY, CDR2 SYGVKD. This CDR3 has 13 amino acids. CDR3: CAIGGRPDSEQFF. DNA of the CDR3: TGTGCCATCGGCGGGAGACCCGATAGTGAGCAGTTCTTC.

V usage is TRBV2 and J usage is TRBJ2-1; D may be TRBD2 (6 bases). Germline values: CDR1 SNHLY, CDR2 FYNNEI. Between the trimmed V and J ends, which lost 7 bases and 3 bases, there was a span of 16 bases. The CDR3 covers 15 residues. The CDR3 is CASIFVGTRYNEQFF. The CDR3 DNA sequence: TGTGCCAGCATCTTCGTAGGGACTCGCTACAATGAGCAGTTCTTC. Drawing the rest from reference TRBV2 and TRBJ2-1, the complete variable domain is EPEVTQTPSHQVTQMGQEVILRCVPISNHLYFYWYRQILGQKVEFLVSFYNNEISEKSEIFDDQFSVERPDGSNFTLKIRSTKLEDSAMYFCASIFVGTRYNEQFFGPGTRLTVL.

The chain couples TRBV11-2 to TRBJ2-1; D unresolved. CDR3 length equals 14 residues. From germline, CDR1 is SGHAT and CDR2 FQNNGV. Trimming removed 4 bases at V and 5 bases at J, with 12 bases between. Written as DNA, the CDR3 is TGTGCCAGCAGCTCTCGATCGGGCCACAATGAGCAGTTCTTC. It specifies CASSSRSGHNEQFF.

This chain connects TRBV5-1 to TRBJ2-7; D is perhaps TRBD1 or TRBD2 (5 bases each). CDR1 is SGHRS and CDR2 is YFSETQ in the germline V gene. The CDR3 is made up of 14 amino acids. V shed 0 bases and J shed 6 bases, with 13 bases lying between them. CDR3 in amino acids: CASSLVGGTGEQYF. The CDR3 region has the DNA TGCGCCAGCAGCTTGGTTGGGGGTACGGGCGAGCAGTACTTC.

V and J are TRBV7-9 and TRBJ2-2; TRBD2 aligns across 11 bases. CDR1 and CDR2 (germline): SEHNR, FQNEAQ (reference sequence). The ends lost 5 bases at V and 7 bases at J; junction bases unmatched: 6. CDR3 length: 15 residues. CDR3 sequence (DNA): TGTGCCAGCAGCGGTAGCGGGAGGGCCGACGGGGAGCTGTTTTTT. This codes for CASSGSGRADGELFF. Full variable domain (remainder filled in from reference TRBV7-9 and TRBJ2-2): DTGVSQNPRHKITKRGQNVTFRCDPISEHNRLYWYRQTLGQGPEFLTYFQNEAQLEKSRLLSDRFSAERPKGSFSTLEIQRTEQGDSAMYLCASSGSGRADGELFFGEGSRLTVL.

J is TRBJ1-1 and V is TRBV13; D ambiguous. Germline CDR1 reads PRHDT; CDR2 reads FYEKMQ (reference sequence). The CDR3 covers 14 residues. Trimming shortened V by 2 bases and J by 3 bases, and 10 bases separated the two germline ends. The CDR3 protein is CASSLTWKDTEAFF. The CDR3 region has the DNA TGTGCCAGCAGCTTAACGTGGAAGGACACTGAAGCTTTCTTT.

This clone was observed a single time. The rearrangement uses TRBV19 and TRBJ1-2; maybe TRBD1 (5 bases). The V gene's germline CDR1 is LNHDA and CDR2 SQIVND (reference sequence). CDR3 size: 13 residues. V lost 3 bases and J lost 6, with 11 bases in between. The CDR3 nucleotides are TGTGCCAGTAGTATCGGGGACGTTAATGGCTACACCTTC. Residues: CASSIGDVNGYTF. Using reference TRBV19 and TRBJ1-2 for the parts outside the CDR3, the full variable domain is DGGITQSPKYLFRKEGQNVTLSCEQNLNHDAMYWYRQDPGQGLRLIYYSQIVNDFQKGDIAEGYSVSREKKESFPLTVTSAQKNPTAFYLCASSIGDVNGYTFGSGTRLTVV.